The next 18 T cell receptor beta chains were all read from a single sample in a study of cytomegalovirus exposure and HLA in healthy donors. PCR primers comprised 60 Vbeta and 13 Jbeta primers. Clones were read by immunoSEQ multiplex PCR, and TCRdb kept only the in-frame ones, dropping some. Of around 170,000 clones in the sample, over 70% were seen once. Sequencing used PBMCs. These receptors originate from a man aged 45-60 years in good health and CMV-seropositive.

The rearrangement joins TRBV5-6 to TRBJ1-2, with 10 nucleotides matching TRBD1. The CDR3 is made up of 15 amino acids. Germline assignment: CDR1 SGHDT and CDR2 YYEEEE. J lost 7 bases, V lost 3 bases, and 9 bases had no gene match. The CDR3 sequence: CASSSGTGVVGGYTF. The DNA of the CDR3 is TGTGCCAGCAGCTCCGGGACAGGGGTTGTTGGTGGCTACACCTTC. The full variable domain, completed using reference TRBV5-6 and TRBJ1-2, is DAGVTQSPTHLIKTRGQQVTLRCSPKSGHDTVSWYQQALGQGPQFIFQYYEEEERQRGNFPDRFSGHQFPNYSSELNVNALLLGDSALYLCASSSGTGVVGGYTFGSGTRLTVV.

Notes on this clone: This same CDR3 is encoded by further DNA sequences in the sample. The gene calls are TRBV6-1 and TRBJ2-1; tentative D call: TRBD1 (5 bases). From germline, CDR1 is MNHNS and CDR2 SASEGT. Trimming shortened V by 0 bases and J by 0 bases, and 6 bases separated the two germline ends. The CDR3 contains 15 residues. The CDR3 protein is CASSEAGRSYNEQFF. In DNA, the CDR3 is TGTGCCAGCAGTGAAGCGGGGCGCTCCTACAATGAGCAGTTCTTC.

CDR3 bases: TGTGCCAGCAGTGAAGTGGGGGGGGTCTCCTACGAGCAGTACTTC. Protein: CASSEVGGVSYEQYF. The chain links TRBV2 to TRBJ2-7; TRBD2 agrees at 7 bases. This CDR3 contains 15 residues. J gave up 0 bases and V 1 base, and 3 bases lay outside the gene matches. Looked up from germline, CDR1 is SNHLY and CDR2 is FYNNEI.

CDR3 in amino acids: CASQVGPAYNEQFF. The CDR3 DNA is TGTGCCAGTCAGGTTGGCCCGGCCTACAATGAGCAGTTCTTC. The chain carries TRBV19 and TRBJ2-1; no clear D gene. V was clipped by 8 bases and J by 2 bases, with 13 bases between them. This CDR3 region has 14 residues. Germline V gene sequence: CDR1 LNHDA, CDR2 SQIVND (reference sequence).

The V gene is TRBV18, the J gene TRBJ1-5, with D possibly matching TRBD1 (5 bases). The length of the CDR3 is 14 residues. Germline CDR1 and CDR2: KGHSH and LQKENI. The V end lost 3 bases, the J end lost 2 bases, and 8 bases lay between the germline ends. The CDR3 loop is CASSPETGNQPQHF. Written as DNA, the CDR3 is TGTGCCAGCTCACCCGAGACAGGCAATCAGCCCCAGCATTTT.

The chain has TRBV5-1 and TRBJ2-5; 10 bases align to TRBD1. Germline V CDR1 and CDR2: SGHRS, YFSETQ. The CDR3 loop spans 14 amino acids. The ends lost 4 bases at V and 4 bases at J; junction bases unmatched: 4. The CDR3 nucleotides are TGCGCCAGCAGCCTGGGGACAGGGGTAGAGACCCAGTACTTC. Protein product: CASSLGTGVETQYF.

The gene calls are TRBV6-5 and TRBJ2-7; the D gene is possibly TRBD2 (6 bases). Germline assignment: CDR1 MNHEY and CDR2 SVGAGI. V lost 7 bases to trimming and J lost 6 bases, with 19 bases between them. This CDR3 comprises 14 residues. CDR3 bases: TGTGCCAGCACCCTGAACGGGGGACTGGGCGAGCAGTACTTC. It codes for CASTLNGGLGEQYF.

This clone was detected only a few times. The chain recombines TRBV12-1 with TRBJ2-5; the table's TRBD2 call for D was not verified on the DNA. TRBV12-1 is recorded as a pseudogene. The CDR3 runs to 17 residues. The CDR3 sequence is CASSPAGGAGGQETQYF. In DNA, the CDR3 is TGTGCCAGCTCCCCCGCCGGGGGGGCCGGTGGGCAAGAGACCCAGTACTTC.

The sample holds one count of this clone. The rearrangement joins TRBV5-1 to TRBJ1-6; 7 nucleotides agree with TRBD1. CDR3 length: 15 residues. Unmatched junction bases numbered 6, after V lost 4 bases and J lost 5 bases. Germline V gene lookup returns CDR1 SGHRS and CDR2 YFSETQ. This CDR3 is CASSPGDRDNSPLHF. The CDR3 DNA sequence: TGCGCCAGCAGCCCCGGCGACAGGGATAATTCACCCCTCCACTTT.

The genes are TRBV7-3 and TRBJ1-1; D is unresolved. The germline V and J ends were trimmed by 5 bases and 2 bases, with 18 bases remaining between them. In germline, CDR1 is SGHTA, CDR2 FQGTGA. The CDR3 extends over 16 amino acids. The CDR3 DNA is TGTGCCAGCAGCCCCCTCGGCGGGCAGTATAACACTGAAGCTTTCTTT. Encoded protein: CASSPLGGQYNTEAFF.

The V and J genes are TRBV5-5 and TRBJ2-5; D possibly corresponds to TRBD2 (5 bases). V lost 6 bases, J lost 1 base, and 10 bases lay in between. Looked up from germline, CDR1 is SGHKS and CDR2 is YYEKEE (reference sequence). This CDR3 is built from 13 residues. The DNA of the CDR3 is TGTGCCAGCACGACGGGATCCCAAGAGACCCAGTACTTC. It encodes CASTTGSQETQYF.

The genes are TRBV19 and TRBJ1-3; weak D call: TRBD1 (5 bases). V lost 7 bases, J lost 2 bases, and 12 bases lay in between. The CDR3 is 14 amino acids. The germline V gene has CDR1 LNHDA and CDR2 SQIVND (reference sequence). CDR3 sequence: CASTPGWTGNTIYF. The CDR3 DNA reads as TGTGCCAGTACTCCAGGGTGGACTGGAAACACCATATATTTT.

This clone has more than one count but fewer than ten. The chain uses TRBV27 and TRBJ1-1; D call uncertain. Germline V lookup: CDR1 MNHEY, CDR2 SMNVEV (reference sequence). The CDR3 runs 13 residues. With 8 bases removed from V and 4 bases from J, the gap between germline ends came to 14 bases. CDR3 amino acids: CASSPEESTEAFF. As DNA, the CDR3 is TGTGCCAGCTCCCCAGAGGAGAGCACTGAAGCTTTCTTT.

CDR3 protein: CASSLTPNTEAFF. The CDR3 DNA follows: TGCGCCAGCAGCCTGACACCGAACACTGAAGCTTTCTTT. The chain uses TRBV5-1 and TRBJ1-1; D unclear. Per the germline V gene, CDR1 is SGHRS and CDR2 is YFSETQ. V was clipped by 4 bases and J by 1 base, with 8 bases between them. This CDR3 comprises 13 residues.

This clone was detected a few times. The chain uses TRBV27 and TRBJ2-1, with 10 bases that match TRBD2. J was trimmed by 7 bases and V by 0 bases; bases with no gene match: 9. This CDR3 region has 17 residues. CDR1 is MNHEY and CDR2 is SMNVEV in the germline V gene (reference sequence). The DNA for the CDR3 is TGTGCCAGCAGTTTATCCCCGCTAGCGGGAGTTGTTAATGAGCAGTTCTTC. Its translation: CASSLSPLAGVVNEQFF.

This chain uses TRBV27 with TRBJ1-1, with D maybe TRBD1 (5 bases). CDR1 and CDR2 (germline): MNHEY, SMNVEV (reference sequence). Trimming removed 4 bases from V and 0 bases from J, with 9 bases in between. The CDR3 covers 14 residues. In DNA, the CDR3 is TGTGCCAGCAGTTCCGACAGATTGAACACTGAAGCTTTCTTT. This gives the protein CASSSDRLNTEAFF.

In its sample, this clone was seen a few times. The chain couples TRBV7-9 to TRBJ1-5; TRBD1 is a possible D gene (5 bases). The CDR3 is 13 amino acids. V lost 5 bases to trimming and J lost 2 bases, with 7 bases between them. CDR1 is SEHNR, CDR2 FQNEAQ, per germline (reference sequence). In nucleotides, the CDR3 is TGTGCCAGCAGCCAACAGGGCAATCAGCCCCAGCATTTT. It yields the protein CASSQQGNQPQHF.

J is TRBJ1-1 and V is TRBV28; TRBD1 might be the D (5 bases). V lost 5 bases to trimming and J lost 0 bases, with 10 bases between them. This CDR3 has 14 amino acids. Germline V gene data show CDR1 as MDHEN and CDR2 as SYDVKM. The CDR3 is CASSPTAMNTEAFF. CDR3 DNA sequence: TGTGCCAGCAGTCCGACAGCCATGAACACTGAAGCTTTCTTT.